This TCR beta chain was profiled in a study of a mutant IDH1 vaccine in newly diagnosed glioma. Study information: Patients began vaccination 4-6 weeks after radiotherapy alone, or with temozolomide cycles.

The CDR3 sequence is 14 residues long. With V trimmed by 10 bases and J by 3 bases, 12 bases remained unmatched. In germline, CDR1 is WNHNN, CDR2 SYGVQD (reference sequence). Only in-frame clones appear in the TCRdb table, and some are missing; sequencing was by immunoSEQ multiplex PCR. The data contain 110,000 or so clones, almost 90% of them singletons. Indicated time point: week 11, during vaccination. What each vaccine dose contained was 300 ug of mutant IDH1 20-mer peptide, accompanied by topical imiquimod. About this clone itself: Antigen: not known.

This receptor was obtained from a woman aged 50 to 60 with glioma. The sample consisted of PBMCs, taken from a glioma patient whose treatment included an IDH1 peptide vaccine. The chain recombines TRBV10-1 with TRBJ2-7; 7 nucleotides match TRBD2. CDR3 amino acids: CATSATGRRYEQYF. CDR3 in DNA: TGCGCCACCTCCGCGACCGGGAGGCGCTACGAGCAGTACTTC.